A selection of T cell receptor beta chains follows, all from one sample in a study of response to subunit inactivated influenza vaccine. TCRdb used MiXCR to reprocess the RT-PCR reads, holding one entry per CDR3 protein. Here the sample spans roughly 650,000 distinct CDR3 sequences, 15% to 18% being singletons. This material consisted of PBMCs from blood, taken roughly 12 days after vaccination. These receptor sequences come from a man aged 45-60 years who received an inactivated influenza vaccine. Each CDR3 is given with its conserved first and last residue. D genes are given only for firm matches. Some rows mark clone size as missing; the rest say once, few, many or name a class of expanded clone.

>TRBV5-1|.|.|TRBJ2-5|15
CASSLAPGAKETQYF
TGCGCCAGCAGCTTGGCCCCAGGGGCGAAAGAGACCCAGTACTTC
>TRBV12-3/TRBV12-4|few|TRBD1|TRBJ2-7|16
CASSLALGDRTKEQYF
TGTGCCAGCAGTTTAGCGCTCGGGGACAGAACTAAAGAGCAGTACTTC
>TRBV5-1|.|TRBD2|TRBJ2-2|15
CASQLAGGGTGELFF
TGCGCCAGCCAACTAGCGGGAGGTGGTACCGGGGAGCTGTTTTTT
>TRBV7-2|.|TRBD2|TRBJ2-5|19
CASSLARPGLAGGQETQYF
TGTGCCAGCAGCTTAGCCCGACCGGGACTAGCGGGGGGCCAAGAGACCCAGTACTTC
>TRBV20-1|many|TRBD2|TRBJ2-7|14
CSAPLTGGYYEQYF
TGCAGTGCGCCTCTCACGGGAGGGTACTACGAGCAGTACTTC
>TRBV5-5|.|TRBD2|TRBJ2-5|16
CASSEGTSGSRETQYF
TGTGCCAGCAGCGAGGGGACTAGCGGGTCTCGGGAGACCCAGTACTTC
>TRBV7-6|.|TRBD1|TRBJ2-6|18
CASTDTGTGSSGANVLTF
TGTGCCAGCACCGATACCGGGACAGGGTCCTCTGGGGCCAACGTCCTGACTTTC
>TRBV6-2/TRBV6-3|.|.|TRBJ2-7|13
CASRRTNIYEQYF
TGTGCCAGCAGGAGGACCAACATATACGAGCAGTACTTC
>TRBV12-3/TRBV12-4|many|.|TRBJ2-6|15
CASSTGSSGANVLTF
TGTGCCAGCAGCACAGGGTCCTCTGGGGCCAACGTCCTGACTTTC
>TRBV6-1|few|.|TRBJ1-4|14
CASSRAGTNEKLFF
TGTGCCAGCAGTCGCGCAGGGACTAATGAAAAACTGTTTTTT
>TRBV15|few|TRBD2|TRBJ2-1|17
CATSRVLAGGPYNEQFF
TGTGCCACCAGCAGAGTACTAGCGGGGGGCCCATACAATGAGCAGTTCTTC
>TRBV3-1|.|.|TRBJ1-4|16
CASSTRGTGANEKLFF
TGTGCCAGCAGCACCCGGGGGACCGGCGCTAATGAAAAACTGTTTTTT
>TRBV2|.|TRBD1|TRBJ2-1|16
CASSRQGQGIYNEQFF
TGTGCCAGCAGCAGACAGGGACAGGGGATCTACAATGAGCAGTTCTTC
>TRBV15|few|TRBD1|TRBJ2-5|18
CATSSDQPRDRDQETQYF
TGTGCCACCAGCAGTGATCAACCCCGGGACAGGGACCAAGAGACCCAGTACTTC
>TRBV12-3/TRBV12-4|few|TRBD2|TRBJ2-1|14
CASSLRLAGAQEFF
TGTGCCAGCAGTTTGCGGCTAGCGGGGGCCCAGGAGTTCTTC
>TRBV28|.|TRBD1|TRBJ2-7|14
CASRTGGFGYEQYF
TGTGCCAGCAGGACAGGGGGTTTCGGGTACGAGCAGTACTTC
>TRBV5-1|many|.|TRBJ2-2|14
CASSLRADTGELFF
TGCGCCAGCAGCCTCCGGGCCGACACCGGGGAGCTGTTTTTT
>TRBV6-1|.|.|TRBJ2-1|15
CASSPSSASNNEQFF
TGTGCCAGCAGCCCCTCCAGCGCCTCCAACAATGAGCAGTTCTTC
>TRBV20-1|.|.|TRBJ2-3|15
CSAIDPNGFADTQYF
TGCAGTGCTATAGACCCCAATGGGTTCGCGGATACGCAGTATTTT
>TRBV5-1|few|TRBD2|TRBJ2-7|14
CASLPTSGSYEQYF
TGCGCCAGCCTACCGACTAGCGGGAGCTACGAGCAGTACTTC
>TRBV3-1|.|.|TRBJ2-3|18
CASSQDRVRGAVADTQYF
TGTGCCAGCAGCCAAGATAGGGTACGGGGGGCCGTCGCAGATACGCAGTATTTT
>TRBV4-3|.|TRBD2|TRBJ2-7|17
CASSQSLLAGGGYEQYF
TGCGCCAGCAGCCAATCTCTACTAGCGGGGGGGGGTTACGAGCAGTACTTC
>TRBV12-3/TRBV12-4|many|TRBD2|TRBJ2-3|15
CASSLLAGFTDTQYF
TGTGCCAGCAGTCTCTTAGCGGGGTTTACAGATACGCAGTATTTT